The 21 T cell receptor beta chains below come from one sample, sequenced in a study of shared clonotypes between healthy human individuals. Sequencing was performed with immunoSEQ multiplex PCR; in TCRdb, only in-frame clones are kept and a portion is missing. The profile covers 2,500,000 or so clones, with roughly 93% appearing a single time and approximately 0.35% taken by the ten largest. Sequencing was performed on naive CD4+ T cells from PBMCs. Stated subset: CD45RA+ positively selected. All receptors come from a man between 18 and 35 years old in good health. Some clones in this sample may be carry-over from other donors' samples.

This clone was counted once. The rearrangement joins TRBV30 to TRBJ2-7; 7 bases line up with TRBD2. Trimming removed 2 bases from V and 1 base from J; junction bases left unmatched: 8. Germline-derived CDR1 and CDR2 are GTSNPN and SVGIG (reference sequence). The CDR3 is 15 residues long. The CDR3 DNA sequence: TGTGCCTGGAGTCTAGGAGGGAGGGGATCCTACGAGCAGTACTTC. This encodes CAWSLGGRGSYEQYF.

This rearrangement joins TRBV5-4 to TRBJ1-1; 9 bases agree with TRBD1. The CDR3 has 15 residues. Trimming at V came to 0 bases and at J to 5 bases, leaving 5 bases not matched to a gene. Germline CDR1 reads SGHNT; CDR2 reads YYREEE (reference sequence). DNA for the CDR3: TGTGCCAGCAGCTTGGCTACAGGGGGCAGGACTGAAGCTTTCTTT. This gives the protein CASSLATGGRTEAFF.

The V gene is TRBV6-1, the J gene TRBJ2-5; a weak D match, TRBD2 (5 bases). The CDR3 has 16 amino acids. V was pared by 2 bases and J by 3 bases, with 16 bases between. CDR1 is MNHNS and CDR2 is SASEGT in the germline V gene. This CDR3 reads CASSEFLIGREETQYF. CDR3 DNA sequence: TGTGCCAGCAGTGAATTTTTAATAGGGCGGGAAGAGACCCAGTACTTC.

V and J are TRBV4-3 and TRBJ2-7; tentatively, D is TRBD1 (6 bases). V lost 4 bases and J 3 bases, leaving 16 bases between the germline ends. CDR1 LGHNA and CDR2 YSLEER come from the germline V gene. The CDR3 loop spans 15 amino acids. The CDR3 region has the DNA TGCGCCAGCAGCCCTTCTCGGACAGCCTACTACGAGCAGTACTTC. This translates into CASSPSRTAYYEQYF.

V gene TRBV11-2 combines with J gene TRBJ1-1; perhaps TRBD1 as D (5 bases). Germline assignment: CDR1 SGHAT and CDR2 FQNNGV. CDR3 length equals 15 residues. The germline V and J ends were trimmed by 2 bases and 1 base, with 11 bases remaining between them. The CDR3 sequence: CASSLLPGGNTEAFF. The CDR3 coding sequence is TGTGCCAGCAGCTTATTACCCGGGGGGAACACTGAAGCTTTCTTT. Full variable domain (remainder filled in from reference TRBV11-2 and TRBJ1-1): EAGVAQSPRYKIIEKRQSVAFWCNPISGHATLYWYQQILGQGPKLLIQFQNNGVVDDSQLPKDRFSAERLKGVDSTLKIQPAKLEDSAVYLCASSLLPGGNTEAFFGQGTRLTVV.

This clone was counted once. This chain connects TRBV5-6 to TRBJ1-3; 8 bases align to TRBD1. Germline CDR1 reads SGHDT; CDR2 reads YYEEEE. The trim removed 4 bases at V and 0 bases at J, leaving 9 bases unmatched. The CDR3 has 17 residues. The CDR3 loop reads CASSLRTGQSSGNTIYF. CDR3 bases: TGTGCCAGCAGCCTCCGGACAGGGCAAAGCTCTGGAAACACCATATATTTT.

The chain is built from TRBV28 and TRBJ1-1; TRBD1 is a possible D gene (5 bases). The V end was cut by 10 bases, the J end by 2 bases, with 26 bases between. The length of the CDR3 is 17 residues. Germline CDR1 and CDR2: MDHEN and SYDVKM. The DNA of the CDR3 is TGTGCCACCAGACCTTGGGGCAGGAGGACTCCCAACACTGAAGCTTTCTTT. It specifies CATRPWGRRTPNTEAFF.

This chain uses TRBV5-4 with TRBJ1-3; TRBD1 matches at 9 bases. Germline loops: CDR1 SGHNT, CDR2 YYREEE (reference sequence). The V gene end was trimmed by 0 bases and the J gene end by 8 bases; junction bases not matched to a gene: 3. The CDR3 consists of 14 residues. CDR3 residues: CASSLDRGRYTIYF. The DNA for the CDR3 is TGTGCCAGCAGCTTGGACAGGGGGCGGTACACCATATATTTT.

The chain combines TRBV5-6 with TRBJ1-3; 7 bases are a match to TRBD1. CDR1 and CDR2 (germline): SGHDT, YYEEEE. The ends lost 3 bases at V and 2 bases at J; junction bases unmatched: 2. CDR3 size: 14 residues. CDR3 DNA sequence: TGTGCCAGCAGCTACAGGGGTACTGGAAACACCATATATTTT. This gives the protein CASSYRGTGNTIYF.

The V gene is TRBV25-1, the J gene TRBJ2-7; D tentatively fits TRBD1 or TRBD2 (5 bases each). The CDR3 has 15 residues. Trimming took off 2 bases at V and 5 bases at J, with 16 bases between the two ends. The germline V gene encodes CDR1 MGHDK and CDR2 SYGVNS. CDR3 sequence: CASSETTGPSHEQYF. The CDR3 coding sequence is TGTGCCAGCAGTGAAACAACGGGACCGTCCCACGAGCAGTACTTC.

J is TRBJ2-4 and V is TRBV6-1; 7 bases fit TRBD1. V gave up 3 bases and J gave up 10 bases; unmatched junction bases: 9. CDR1 MNHNS and CDR2 SASEGT come from the germline V gene. The CDR3 is made up of 14 amino acids. CDR3 in DNA: TGTGCCAGCAGTGAGTCTGGACAGGCGTATATTCAGTACTTC. Protein product: CASSESGQAYIQYF.

A note on this clone: The sample has other DNA sequences that encode this CDR3 too. The rearrangement links TRBV11-2 to TRBJ2-7; no definite D call. Trimming took 1 base from V and 2 from J, leaving 6 bases between them. CDR1 and CDR2 (germline): SGHAT, FQNNGV. CDR3 length equals 13 residues. CDR3 coding DNA: TGTGCCAGCAGCTTAGGACGGGCCTACGAGCAGTACTTC. The encoded protein is CASSLGRAYEQYF.

The chain has TRBV7-9 and TRBJ2-3; no firm D call. V gave up 5 bases and J gave up 0 bases, with 15 bases separating them. Germline CDR1 and CDR2: SEHNR and FQNEAQ (reference sequence). The CDR3 loop spans 16 amino acids. CDR3 DNA sequence: TGTGCCAGCAGCCCTCCCTCGCGGCAGAGCACAGATACGCAGTATTTT. Its translation is CASSPPSRQSTDTQYF. Supplemented by reference TRBV7-9 and TRBJ2-3, the full variable domain reads DTGVSQNPRHKITKRGQNVTFRCDPISEHNRLYWYRQTLGQGPEFLTYFQNEAQLEKSRLLSDRFSAERPKGSFSTLEIQRTEQGDSAMYLCASSPPSRQSTDTQYFGPGTRLTVL.

The chain combines TRBV30 with TRBJ1-1; D may be TRBD1 (5 bases). Germline lookup yields CDR1 GTSNPN and CDR2 SVGIG (reference sequence). This CDR3 spans 13 amino acids. Trimming shortened V by 4 bases and J by 0 bases, and 9 bases separated the two germline ends. Here the CDR3 DNA reads TGTGCCTGGAAGGGGAGCCTGAACACTGAAGCTTTCTTT. This codes for CAWKGSLNTEAFF.

This CDR3 is CASSPLGARAKNIQYF. The CDR3 DNA sequence: TGTGCCAGCTCACCCCTAGGGGCGAGGGCCAAAAACATTCAGTACTTC. This rearrangement joins TRBV18 to TRBJ2-4; TRBD1 might be the D (5 bases). The CDR3 spans 16 residues. The germline V and J ends were trimmed by 3 bases and 1 base, with 13 bases remaining between them. The germline V gene has CDR1 KGHSH and CDR2 LQKENI.

This sequence joins TRBV19 and TRBJ2-7; 8 bases are shared with TRBD1. The trim removed 4 bases at V and 3 bases at J, leaving 5 bases unmatched. CDR1 is LNHDA and CDR2 is SQIVND in the germline V gene (reference sequence). There are 14 residues in the CDR3. The CDR3 loop reads CASSKGQAVYEQYF. CDR3 nucleotides: TGTGCCAGTAGTAAGGGACAGGCTGTCTACGAGCAGTACTTC.

Remarks on this clone: The same CDR3 is also encoded by other DNA sequences in this sample. V is TRBV5-1 and J is TRBJ2-7; 7 bases fit TRBD1. Unmatched junction bases numbered 2, after V lost 0 bases and J lost 2 bases. This CDR3 is built from 14 residues. Germline V gives CDR1 SGHRS, CDR2 YFSETQ. The CDR3, as DNA: TGCGCCAGCAGCTTGGGGCAGGGGGCCTACGAGCAGTACTTC. It encodes CASSLGQGAYEQYF.

There are a few counts of this clone. Different DNA sequences within this sample yield the same CDR3. V gene TRBV2 combines with J gene TRBJ1-1; tentatively, D is TRBD1 (6 bases). The ends were cut back, 9 bases at V and 5 bases at J, with 10 bases in the middle. CDR3 size: 11 residues. Germline V CDR1 and CDR2: SNHLY, FYNNEI. The CDR3 DNA sequence: TGTGCCAGTAACAGGGAAACTGAAGCTTTCTTT. Translating it yields CASNRETEAFF.

For this clone: Other nucleotide sequences from this sample produce the same CDR3. This rearrangement joins TRBV6-1 to TRBJ1-3; D not resolved. The CDR3 spans 12 residues. Trimming removed 2 bases at V and 4 bases at J, with 3 bases between. Germline V gene data show CDR1 as MNHNS and CDR2 as SASEGT. CDR3 loop: CASSETGNTIYF. The DNA of the CDR3 is TGTGCCAGCAGTGAAACGGGAAACACCATATATTTT.

Concerning this clone itself: At the DNA level, this CDR3 is encoded by other sequences in the same sample as well. The gene calls are TRBV28 and TRBJ2-5; D unresolved. Germline V gene lookup returns CDR1 MDHEN and CDR2 SYDVKM. The CDR3 loop spans 13 amino acids. With 5 bases removed from V and 5 bases from J, the gap between germline ends came to 12 bases. DNA of the CDR3: TGTGCCAGCAGTCTTTCCGGGCGGGAGACCCAGTACTTC. This gives the protein CASSLSGRETQYF.

The chain employs TRBV7-9 and TRBJ2-1, with TRBD2 matching over 12 bases. J gave up 7 bases and V 4 bases, and 8 bases lay outside the gene matches. This CDR3 has 16 residues. CDR1 is SEHNR and CDR2 is FQNEAQ in the germline V gene (reference sequence). The CDR3 reads CASSSRTSGTGNEQFF. The DNA of the CDR3 is TGTGCCAGCAGCTCTCGGACTAGCGGGACCGGGAATGAGCAGTTCTTC. The complete variable domain, with remaining parts taken from reference TRBV7-9 and TRBJ2-1, reads DTGVSQNPRHKITKRGQNVTFRCDPISEHNRLYWYRQTLGQGPEFLTYFQNEAQLEKSRLLSDRFSAERPKGSFSTLEIQRTEQGDSAMYLCASSSRTSGTGNEQFFGPGTRLTVL.